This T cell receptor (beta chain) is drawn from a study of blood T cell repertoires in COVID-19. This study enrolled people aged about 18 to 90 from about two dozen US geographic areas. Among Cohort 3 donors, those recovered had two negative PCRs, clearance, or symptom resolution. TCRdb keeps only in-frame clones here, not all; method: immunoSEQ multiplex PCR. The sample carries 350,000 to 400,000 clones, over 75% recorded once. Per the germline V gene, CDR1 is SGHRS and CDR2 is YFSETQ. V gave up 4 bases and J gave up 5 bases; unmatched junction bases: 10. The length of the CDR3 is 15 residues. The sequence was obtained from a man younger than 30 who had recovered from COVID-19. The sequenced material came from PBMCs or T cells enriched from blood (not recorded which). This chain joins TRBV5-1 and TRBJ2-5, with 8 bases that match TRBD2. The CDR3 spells CASSQDGGARETQYF. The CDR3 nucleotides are TGCGCCAGCAGCCAGGACGGGGGGGCTCGGGAGACCCAGTACTTC.